This TCR beta chain is drawn from a study of T cell responses to AZD1222 COVID-19 vaccine (dated by TCRdb to the early 2020s). At the level of the whole study: AZD1222 recipients given second doses at about 4 weeks or at about 12 weeks were pooled, since spike-specific TCR depth and breadth were not found to differ between the two schedules. Trial participants were enrolled into age subgroups of 18-55, 56-69 and 70-plus years, which contained approximately 150, 30 and 60 TCR-sequenced participants, respectively. TCR sequencing was performed for 230 to 250 trial participants, of whom some 200 were given two doses of AZD1222 and around 25 were given two doses of MenACWY control vaccine. What the work shows at the level of the full study, not this receptor alone: Reportedly, close to half of the unique spike-specific TCRs recognized epitopes lying outside the regions that are mutated in the B.1.351 and B.1.1.7 variants. Because no samples from the day 14 peak response were available, repertoires could be characterized only after the peak T cell response. Conclusions about previously exposed vaccinees are limited, since just 6 or 7 AZD1222 recipients were seropositive for SARS-CoV-2 at baseline. After two AZD1222 doses, both the breadth and the depth of spike-specific TCRs were significantly higher than at day 0 and than in MenACWY recipients. Participants were mostly white British, with more females than males. The authors suggested clonal diversity may have been underestimated. The 56-69-year group was small, and its depth increase did not reach significance, likely because of low power. The whole spike protein was spanned by vaccine-associated CD4 TCRs, and dominant responses were seen in regions 160-218 and 743-854.

This clone was seen a single time. Its antigen is not yet known. Qualities for individual bases were not recorded, and no much larger clone is one base off. The CDR3 regions of human TCRbeta chains were analyzed by immunosequencing. The paper's data handling went like this. Repertoire TCRs were checked for matches against a reference library of SARS-CoV-2-specific TCRs that had been generated using the MIRA antigen-specificity platform. Breadth was defined as the fraction of unique TCRs that were SARS-CoV-2-associated, and depth was defined as the fraction of total T cells that were SARS-CoV-2-associated. Using the MIRA data, each spike-specific TCR was assigned both to the spike region to which the TCR was reactive and to a CD4 or CD8 class. Log10-transformed breadth and depth values were compared by one-way ANOVA with Sidak's multiple comparisons tests. The immuneACCESS repertoire file appears here via TCRdb, limited to in-frame rearrangements. These files lack a portion of the clones; in checked studies, under half of the deficit traces to unresolved V genes, and the cause of the others is not known. D and trimming come from the DNA, and the V and J calls and clone size come from that table. The sample yields fewer than 130,000 clones; around 96% were counted once. The ten largest clones add up to 2% to 2.5% of the sample.

The meaning of the sample's time point label: baseline before first vaccination. Vaccinee samples were obtained from the UK trials COV001 and COV002, which included a single-blind randomized controlled phase 2/3 trial of AZD1222 (ChAdOx1 nCoV-19) in healthy adults. Trial participant PBMC samples were collected at day 0 and day 28 after the second dose for TCRbeta chain sequencing. V was cut back by 5 bases and J by 3 bases, leaving a gap of 11 bases between them. From its cysteine to its phenylalanine, the CDR3 spans 13 amino acids. This entry keeps only the CDR3 DNA: 39 bases, framed from base 1. CDR1 and CDR2, per the germline V gene, are MGHRA and YSYEKL.

The V gene is TRBV4-1 and the J gene is TRBJ2-7; too little of a D gene remains to name it. The source material was peripheral blood, sampled on day 0 of AZD1222 vaccination. The source is an adult in good health. At the DNA level, the sequence is TGCGCCAGCAGCTACCGCTCTAACTACGAGCAGTACTTC. This is translated as CASSYRSNYEQYF.